This T cell receptor beta chain emerged from a study of blood T cell repertoires in COVID-19. Study-wide background: Specimens from acute and convalescent COVID-19 originated in the United States, Italy and Spain. The analysed material was cDNA or gDNA that came from T cells, B-cell-depleted T cells, or PBMCs.

Authors' data handling: Estimation of nucleated cell counts was performed using reference gene primer amplification. Assay: immunoSEQ multiplex PCR; the TCRdb copy retains only in-frame clones and omits some. That table is the source of V, J and clone size, and D and trimming were worked out from the DNA. The repertoire includes 95,000 to 150,000 clones, about nine tenths of them detected once, and 25% to 30% sits in the top ten. V shed 6 bases and J shed 0 bases, with 18 bases lying between them. The CDR3 is made up of 17 amino acids. CDR1 MDHEN and CDR2 SYDVKM come from the germline V gene. The clonotype comes from an older woman with acute or convalescent COVID-19. Sequences were obtained from peripheral blood. The rearrangement links TRBV28 to TRBJ1-3, with D unclear. The DNA of the CDR3 is TGTGCCAGCAGCGCGGGTGGCCTAATCTACTCTGGAAACACCATATATTTT. This sequence encodes CASSAGGLIYSGNTIYF. Combining the CDR3 with reference TRBV28 and TRBJ1-3 gives the whole variable domain DVKVTQSSRYLVKRTGEKVFLECVQDMDHENMFWYRQDPGLGLRLIYFSYDVKMKEKGDIPEGYSVSREKKERFSLILESASTNQTSMYLCASSAGGLIYSGNTIYFGEGSWLTVV.